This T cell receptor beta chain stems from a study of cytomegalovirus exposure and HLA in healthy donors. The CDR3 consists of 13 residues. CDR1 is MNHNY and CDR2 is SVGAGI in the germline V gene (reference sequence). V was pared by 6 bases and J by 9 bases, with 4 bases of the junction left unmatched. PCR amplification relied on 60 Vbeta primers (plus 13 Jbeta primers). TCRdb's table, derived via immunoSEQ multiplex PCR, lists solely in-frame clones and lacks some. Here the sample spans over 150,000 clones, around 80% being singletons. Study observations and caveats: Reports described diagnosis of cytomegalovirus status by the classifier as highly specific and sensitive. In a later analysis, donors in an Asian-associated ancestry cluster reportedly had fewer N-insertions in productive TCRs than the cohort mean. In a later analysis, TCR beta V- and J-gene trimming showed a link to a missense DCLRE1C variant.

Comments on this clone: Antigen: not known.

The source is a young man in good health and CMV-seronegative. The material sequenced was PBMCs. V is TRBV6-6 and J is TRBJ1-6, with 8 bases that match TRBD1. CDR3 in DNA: TGTGCCAGCAGCCAGGACAGGGCTTCACCCCTCCACTTT. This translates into CASSQDRASPLHF.